The subject of this entry is one T cell receptor beta chain. This sample is drawn from a study of cytomegalovirus exposure and HLA in healthy donors. The PCR used 60 Vbeta and 13 Jbeta primers. The data were produced by immunoSEQ multiplex PCR, yet TCRdb's version contains in-frame clones alone and is incomplete. The table records roughly 200,000 clones, approximately 85% of them present only once. The TCR originated in a woman in her forties or fifties in good health and CMV-seronegative. The source material was PBMCs.

The CDR3 loop reads CASSGRGHGSGAFF. CDR3 nucleotides: TGTGCCAGCAGCGGCAGGGGGCACGGGTCTGGGGCTTTCTTT. V gene TRBV5-6 combines with J gene TRBJ1-1; TRBD1 matches 8 bases. This CDR3 is built from 14 residues. Germline CDR1 reads SGHDT; CDR2 reads YYEEEE. Unmatched junction bases numbered 13, after V lost 4 bases and J lost 11 bases.